This T cell receptor beta chain was observed in a study of blood T cell repertoires in COVID-19. On the study more broadly: From the United States, Italy and Spain came samples of acute and convalescent COVID-19. PBMCs, B-cell-depleted T cells, or T cells were the source of the cDNA or gDNA that made up the material.

Using immunoSEQ multiplex PCR, the repertoire was profiled, and TCRdb retains in-frame clones only, with some absent. The profile shows some 150,000 clones, around 80% of them singletons. The CDR3 sequence is 14 residues long. V lost 4 bases to trimming and J lost 3 bases, with 10 bases between them. Germline values: CDR1 MGHDK, CDR2 SYGVNS. The chain couples TRBV25-1 to TRBJ2-4; D is unclear. The sample consisted of peripheral blood. The TCR sequence derives from a woman older than 75 with active or convalescent COVID-19. CDR3 loop: CASSVQAGKNIQYF. CDR3 nucleotide sequence: TGTGCCAGCAGTGTCCAGGCAGGCAAAAACATTCAGTACTTC.